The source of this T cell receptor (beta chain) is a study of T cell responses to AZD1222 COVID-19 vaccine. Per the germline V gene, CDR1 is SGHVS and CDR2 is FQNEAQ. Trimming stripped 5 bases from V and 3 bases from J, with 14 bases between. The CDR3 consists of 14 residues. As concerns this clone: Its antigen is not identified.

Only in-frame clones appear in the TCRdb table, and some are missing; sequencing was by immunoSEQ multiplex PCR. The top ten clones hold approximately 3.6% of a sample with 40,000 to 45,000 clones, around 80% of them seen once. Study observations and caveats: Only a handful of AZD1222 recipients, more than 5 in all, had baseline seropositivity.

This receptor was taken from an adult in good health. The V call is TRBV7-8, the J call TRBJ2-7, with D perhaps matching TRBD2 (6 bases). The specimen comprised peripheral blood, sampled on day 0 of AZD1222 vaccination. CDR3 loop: CASSGGKAHYEQYF. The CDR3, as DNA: TGTGCCAGCAGCGGCGGGAAGGCGCACTACGAGCAGTACTTC.